What follows are 18 T cell receptor beta chains derived from one specimen sequenced in a study of identical twins (TCRdb year 2016). Library preparation used 5' RACE. Reads for this sample came from an Illumina HiSeq 2000. TCRdb ran its own pipeline on the public reads, namely fastp trimming at Q25 and MiXCR clone calling, and kept in-frame beta chains. Entries that share a CDR3 protein sequence are merged under the most common genes and DNA. This sample holds about 890,000 distinct CDR3 sequences; over 9% were observed only once. 1.5% to 2% of the sample lies in the top ten. The same sample was also used in a study of yellow fever vaccine responses in identical twins.

Sequencing input: PBMCs. The origin of the receptors is a young woman in good health.

This clonotype was observed a few times. The chain uses TRBV12-3 or TRBV12-4 and TRBJ1-2, with 9 bases fitting TRBD1. Germline trimming cut 5 bases from V and 9 bases from J; bases unmatched to any gene: 4. The CDR3 has 12 residues. CDR3 protein: CASSGDRVRYTF. The CDR3, as DNA: TGTGCCAGCAGTGGGGACAGGGTGCGCTACACCTTC.

The genes are TRBV6-5 and TRBJ2-1; 7 bases align to TRBD2. Trimming took 2 bases from V and 9 from J; bases not matched to a gene: 10. Looked up from germline, CDR1 is MNHEY and CDR2 is SVGAGI. The CDR3 length is 15 residues. The CDR3 reads CASSYRGAQRGEQFF. The DNA of the CDR3 is TGTGCCAGCAGTTACAGAGGGGCCCAGCGGGGTGAGCAGTTCTTC.

V is TRBV2 and J is TRBJ2-1, with 7 positions matching TRBD1. Germline V gene sequence: CDR1 SNHLY, CDR2 FYNNEI. V lost 7 bases, J lost 4 bases, and 7 bases stayed unmatched. The CDR3 is made up of 14 amino acids. The CDR3 DNA follows: TGTGCCAGCATTCCCGGGACAGAGTACAATGAGCAGTTCTTC. Its protein product is CASIPGTEYNEQFF.

The chain couples TRBV12-3 or TRBV12-4 to TRBJ1-2; possibly TRBD1 for D (5 bases). V lost 7 bases and J 1 base, leaving 13 bases between the germline ends. The CDR3 contains 14 residues. The CDR3: CASTSGTVNYGYTF. CDR3 nucleotide sequence: TGTGCCAGCACCTCCGGGACGGTTAACTATGGCTACACCTTC.

This clonotype has only a few counts. The chain couples TRBV7-9 to TRBJ2-1, with D tentatively TRBD1 (5 bases). V was trimmed by 1 base and J by 6 bases, leaving 10 bases between them. From germline, CDR1 is SEHNR and CDR2 FQNEAQ (reference sequence). This CDR3 spans 14 amino acids. CDR3 residues: CASSLVSGPNEQFF. The CDR3 nucleotides read TGTGCCAGCAGCTTAGTTTCAGGGCCCAATGAGCAGTTCTTC.

The gene calls are TRBV2 and TRBJ1-2; TRBD1 is a possible D gene (6 bases). The V end was cut by 6 bases, the J end by 8 bases, with 16 bases between. The CDR3 totals 13 residues. Germline CDR1 SNHLY, CDR2 FYNNEI. As DNA, the CDR3 is TGTGCCAGCAGCCAGGCCCTCCAGGGGGGCTACACCTTC. Amino acids: CASSQALQGGYTF.

V is TRBV9 and J is TRBJ2-2; D possibly corresponds to TRBD2 (6 bases). The CDR3 length is 17 residues. CDR1 and CDR2 from the germline V gene are SGDLS and YYNGEE. The V gene lost 3 bases and the J gene lost 1 base, with 16 bases spanning the gap. In DNA, the CDR3 is TGTGCCAGCAGCGGACTGTCAGGGACTTTGAACACCGGGGAGCTGTTTTTT. Protein product: CASSGLSGTLNTGELFF.

This clonotype was seen repeatedly, ten times or more. The V gene is TRBV5-1, the J gene TRBJ1-2; no clear D. The CDR3 runs to 12 residues. V lost 0 bases and J 5 bases, leaving 5 bases between the germline ends. Germline-derived CDR1 and CDR2 are SGHRS and YFSETQ. CDR3 sequence: CASSLDVYGYTF. DNA of the CDR3: TGCGCCAGCAGCTTGGACGTTTATGGCTACACCTTC. Supplemented by reference TRBV5-1 and TRBJ1-2, the full variable domain reads KAGVTQTPRYLIKTRGQQVTLSCSPISGHRSVSWYQQTPGQGLQFLFEYFSETQRNKGNFPGRFSGRQFSNSRSEMNVSTLELGDSALYLCASSLDVYGYTFGSGTRLTVV.

The rearrangement uses TRBV7-6 and TRBJ2-3, with 8 bases fitting TRBD2. Germline loops: CDR1 SGHVS, CDR2 FNYEAQ. Losses at the gene ends were 5 bases for V and 2 bases for J; bases not matched to a gene: 9. The CDR3 spans 16 residues. The DNA for the CDR3 is TGTGCCAGCAGCGACCGGACTAGCTTCCCCACAGATACGCAGTATTTT. As protein: CASSDRTSFPTDTQYF.

This clonotype was found a few times. The gene calls are TRBV10-3 and TRBJ1-4, with 9 bases identical to TRBD1. Looked up from germline, CDR1 is ENHRY and CDR2 is SYGVKD. The CDR3 contains 14 residues. The V segment lost 4 bases and the J segment 6 bases; nucleotides outside the gene matches: 3. CDR3 region: CAISGTGVDEKLFF. As DNA, the CDR3 is TGTGCCATCAGTGGGACAGGGGTGGATGAAAAACTGTTTTTT.

The CDR3 DNA reads as TGCAGTGCTATTGGGGGTGCGGGGGGCAACGAGCAGTACGTC. Its translation is CSAIGGAGGNEQYV. The chain couples TRBV20-1 to TRBJ2-7, with 8 positions matching TRBD2. Germline V gene lookup returns CDR1 DFQATT and CDR2 SNEGSKA (reference sequence). The length of the CDR3 is 14 residues. Unmatched junction bases numbered 10, after V lost 4 bases and J lost 5 bases.

This clonotype was detected only a few times. This chain uses TRBV21-1 with TRBJ2-7; the D call in the table, TRBD1, was not verified against the DNA. TRBV21-1 is reported as a pseudogene. The CDR3 has 14 amino acids. CDR3 loop: CASTTGLGGYEQYF. In nucleotides, the CDR3 is TGTGCCAGCACCACAGGCCTGGGGGGGTACGAGCAGTACTTC.

V is TRBV10-2 and J is TRBJ2-3, with TRBD1 matching 8 bases. Germline values: CDR1 WSHSY, CDR2 SAAADI. The CDR3 runs 19 residues. Unmatched junction bases numbered 12, after V lost 0 bases and J lost 1 base. The CDR3: CASSESGTGGWLGTDTQYF. In DNA form, the CDR3 reads TGCGCCAGCAGTGAGTCCGGGACAGGCGGGTGGTTGGGCACAGATACGCAGTATTTT.

This clonotype was detected a few times. The V and J genes are TRBV20-1 and TRBJ2-1; 13 nucleotides line up with TRBD2. The CDR3 length is 16 residues. Germline lookup yields CDR1 DFQATT and CDR2 SNEGSKA (reference sequence). The V and J ends lost 0 bases and 3 bases, in that order; junction bases with no gene match: 2. The CDR3 DNA follows: TGCAGTGCTAGAGATCGGACTAGCGGGGGCTACAATGAGCAGTTCTTC. This gives the protein CSARDRTSGGYNEQFF.

This clonotype was seen a few times. The chain recombines TRBV20-1 with TRBJ2-3; perhaps TRBD2 as D (6 bases). Trimming took 4 bases from V and 6 from J, leaving 20 bases between them. This CDR3 has 15 residues. Per the germline V gene, CDR1 is DFQATT and CDR2 is SNEGSKA (reference sequence). CDR3 sequence reads: CSATQLLGTSDTQYF. In DNA form, the CDR3 reads TGCAGTGCTACACAGCTCCTCGGGACTTCGGATACGCAGTATTTT.

This clonotype was observed a handful of times. The chain is built from TRBV6-1 and TRBJ1-1, with a possible D match to TRBD1 (6 bases). Trimming took off 6 bases at V and 4 bases at J, with 12 bases between the two ends. Looked up from germline, CDR1 is MNHNS and CDR2 is SASEGT. The CDR3 extends over 13 amino acids. The CDR3 DNA sequence: TGTGCCAGCAGAGAAAGGGGGGGCACTGAAGCTTTCTTT. It encodes CASRERGGTEAFF.

The rearrangement uses TRBV5-6 and TRBJ2-7; maybe TRBD1 (6 bases). The CDR3 length is 14 residues. CDR1 SGHDT and CDR2 YYEEEE come from the germline V gene. V was pared by 2 bases and J by 3 bases, with 12 bases between. The CDR3 sequence is CASSFRDNLYEQYF. The CDR3 DNA sequence: TGTGCCAGCAGCTTTCGGGACAACCTCTACGAGCAGTACTTC.

This clonotype was detected many times. This chain connects TRBV12-3 or TRBV12-4 to TRBJ2-3; D not certain. The CDR3 totals 13 residues. V shed 4 bases and J shed 6 bases, with 11 bases lying between them. The DNA of the CDR3 is TGTGCCAGCAGTTCTAACCCCCCCGATACGCAGTATTTT. Translating gives CASSSNPPDTQYF.